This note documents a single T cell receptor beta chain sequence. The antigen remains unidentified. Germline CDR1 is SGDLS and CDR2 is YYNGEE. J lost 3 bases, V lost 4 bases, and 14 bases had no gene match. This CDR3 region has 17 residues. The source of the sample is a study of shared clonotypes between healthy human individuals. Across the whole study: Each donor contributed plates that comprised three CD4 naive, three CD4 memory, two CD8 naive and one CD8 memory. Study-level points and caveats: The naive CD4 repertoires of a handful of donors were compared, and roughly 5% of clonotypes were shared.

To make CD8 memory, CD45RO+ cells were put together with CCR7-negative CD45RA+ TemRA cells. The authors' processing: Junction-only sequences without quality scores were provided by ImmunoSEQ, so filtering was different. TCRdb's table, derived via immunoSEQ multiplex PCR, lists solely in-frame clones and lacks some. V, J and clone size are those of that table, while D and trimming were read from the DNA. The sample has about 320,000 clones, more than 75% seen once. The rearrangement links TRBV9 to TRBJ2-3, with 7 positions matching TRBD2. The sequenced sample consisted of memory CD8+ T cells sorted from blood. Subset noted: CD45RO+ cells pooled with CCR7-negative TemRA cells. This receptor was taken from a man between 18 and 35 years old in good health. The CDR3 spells CASSPRLTSEITDTQYF. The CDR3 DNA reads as TGTGCCAGCAGCCCACGTTTAACTAGCGAGATAACAGATACGCAGTATTTT.